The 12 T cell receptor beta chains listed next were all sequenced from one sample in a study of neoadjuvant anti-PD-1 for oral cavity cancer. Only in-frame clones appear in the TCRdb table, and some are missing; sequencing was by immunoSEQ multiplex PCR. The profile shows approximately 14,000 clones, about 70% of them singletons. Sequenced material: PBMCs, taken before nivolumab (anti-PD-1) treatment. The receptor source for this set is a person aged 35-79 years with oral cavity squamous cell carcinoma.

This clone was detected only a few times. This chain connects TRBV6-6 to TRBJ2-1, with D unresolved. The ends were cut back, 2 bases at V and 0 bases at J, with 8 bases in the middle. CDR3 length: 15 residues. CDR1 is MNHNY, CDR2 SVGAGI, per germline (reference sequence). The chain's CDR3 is CASSYGGNSYNEQFF. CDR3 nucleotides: TGTGCCAGCAGTTACGGCGGAAACTCCTACAATGAGCAGTTCTTC.

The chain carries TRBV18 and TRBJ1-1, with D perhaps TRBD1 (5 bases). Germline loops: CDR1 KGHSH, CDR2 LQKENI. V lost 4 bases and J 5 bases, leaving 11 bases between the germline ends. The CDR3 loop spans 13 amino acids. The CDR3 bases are TGTGCCAGCTCACAAGGGGTTGAGACTGAAGCTTTCTTT. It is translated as CASSQGVETEAFF.

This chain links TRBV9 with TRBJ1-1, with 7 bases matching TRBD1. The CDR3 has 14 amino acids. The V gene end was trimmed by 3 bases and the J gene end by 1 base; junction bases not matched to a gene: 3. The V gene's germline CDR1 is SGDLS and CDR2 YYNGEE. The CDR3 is CASSARQGNTEAFF. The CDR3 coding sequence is TGTGCCAGCAGCGCCCGACAGGGGAACACTGAAGCTTTCTTT.

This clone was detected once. The CDR3 bases are TGTGCCAGCAGTTGGAGGGGTGGACCGGCTTTCGATGAGCAGTTCTTC. It encodes CASSWRGGPAFDEQFF. The V call is TRBV27, the J call TRBJ2-1; possible D gene TRBD2, 6 bases. The CDR3 spans 16 residues. The germline V gene encodes CDR1 MNHEY and CDR2 SMNVEV (reference sequence). The V end was cut by 4 bases, the J end by 8 bases, with 21 bases between.

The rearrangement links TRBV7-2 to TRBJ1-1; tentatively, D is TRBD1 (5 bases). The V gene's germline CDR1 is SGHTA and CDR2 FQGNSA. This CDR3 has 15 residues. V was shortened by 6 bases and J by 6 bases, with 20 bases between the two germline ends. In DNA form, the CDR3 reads TGTGCCAGCAGATTCCGACCGGGACCGATGCCTGAAGCTTTCTTT. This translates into CASRFRPGPMPEAFF.

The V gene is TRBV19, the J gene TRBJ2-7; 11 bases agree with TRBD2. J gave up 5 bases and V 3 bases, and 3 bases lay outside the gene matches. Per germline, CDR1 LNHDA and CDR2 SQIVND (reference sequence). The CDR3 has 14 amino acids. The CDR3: CASSISLAGDEQYF. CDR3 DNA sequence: TGTGCCAGTAGTATCTCACTAGCGGGAGACGAGCAGTACTTC.

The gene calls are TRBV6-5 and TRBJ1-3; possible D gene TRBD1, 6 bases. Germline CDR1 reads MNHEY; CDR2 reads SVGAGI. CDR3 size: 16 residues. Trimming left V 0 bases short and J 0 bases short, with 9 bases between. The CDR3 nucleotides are TGTGCCAGCAGTTACTCGACAGGTACCTCTGGAAACACCATATATTTT. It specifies CASSYSTGTSGNTIYF.

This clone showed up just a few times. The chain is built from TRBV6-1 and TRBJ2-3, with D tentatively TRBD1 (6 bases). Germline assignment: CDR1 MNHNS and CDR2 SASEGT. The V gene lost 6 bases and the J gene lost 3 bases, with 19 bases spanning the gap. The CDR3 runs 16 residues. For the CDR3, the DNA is TGTGCCAGCAGAGAAAGAACAGGGTACGGGACAGATACGCAGTATTTT. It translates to CASRERTGYGTDTQYF.

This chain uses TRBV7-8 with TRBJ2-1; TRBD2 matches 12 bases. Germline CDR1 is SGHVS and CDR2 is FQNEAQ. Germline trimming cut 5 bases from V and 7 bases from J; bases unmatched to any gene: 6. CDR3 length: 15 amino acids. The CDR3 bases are TGTGCCAGCAGCCGGGCCGGGACTAGCGGGAATGAGCAGTTCTTC. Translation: CASSRAGTSGNEQFF.

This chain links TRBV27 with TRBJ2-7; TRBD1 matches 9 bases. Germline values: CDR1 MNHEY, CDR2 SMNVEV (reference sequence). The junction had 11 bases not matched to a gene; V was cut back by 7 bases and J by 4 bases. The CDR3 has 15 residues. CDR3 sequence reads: CASTALGGTGYEQYF. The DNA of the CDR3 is TGTGCCAGCACCGCGTTGGGTGGGACAGGGTACGAGCAGTACTTC.

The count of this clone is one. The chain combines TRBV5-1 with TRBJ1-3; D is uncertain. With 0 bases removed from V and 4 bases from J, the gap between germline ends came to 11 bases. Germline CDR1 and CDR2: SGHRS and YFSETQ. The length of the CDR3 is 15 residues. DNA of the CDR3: TGCGCCAGCAGCTTGGCCTTAGGTATGGGAAACACCATATATTTT. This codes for CASSLALGMGNTIYF.

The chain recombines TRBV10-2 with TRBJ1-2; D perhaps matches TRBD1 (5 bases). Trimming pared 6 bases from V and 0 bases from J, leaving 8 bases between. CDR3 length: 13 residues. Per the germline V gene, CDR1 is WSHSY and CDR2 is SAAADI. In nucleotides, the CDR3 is TGCGCCAGCAGCCAGGGTCCTAACTATGGCTACACCTTC. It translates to CASSQGPNYGYTF.